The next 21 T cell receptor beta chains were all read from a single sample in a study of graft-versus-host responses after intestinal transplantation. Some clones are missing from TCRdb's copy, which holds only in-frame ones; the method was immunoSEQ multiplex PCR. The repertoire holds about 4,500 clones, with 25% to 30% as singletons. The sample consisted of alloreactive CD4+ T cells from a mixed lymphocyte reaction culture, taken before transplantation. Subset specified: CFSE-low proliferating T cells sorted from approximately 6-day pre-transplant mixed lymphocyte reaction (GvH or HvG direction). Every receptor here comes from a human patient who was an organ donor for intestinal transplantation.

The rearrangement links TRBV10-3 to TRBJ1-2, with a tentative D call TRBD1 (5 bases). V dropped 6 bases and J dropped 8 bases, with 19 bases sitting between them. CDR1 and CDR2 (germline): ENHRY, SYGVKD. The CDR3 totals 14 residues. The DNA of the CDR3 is TGTGCCATCAGGGGGGACGGCCCCCTGGGGGGCTACACCTTC. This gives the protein CAIRGDGPLGGYTF.

The CDR3 here is CASSDPSGGREQYF. In DNA form, the CDR3 reads TGTGCCAGCAGTGACCCTTCGGGGGGGCGCGAGCAGTACTTC. V is TRBV6-4 and J is TRBJ2-7; TRBD2 agrees at 8 bases. Germline V gives CDR1 MRHNA, CDR2 SNTAGT. This CDR3 region has 14 residues. With 2 bases clipped from V and 6 bases from J, the junction kept 6 bases outside the gene matches.

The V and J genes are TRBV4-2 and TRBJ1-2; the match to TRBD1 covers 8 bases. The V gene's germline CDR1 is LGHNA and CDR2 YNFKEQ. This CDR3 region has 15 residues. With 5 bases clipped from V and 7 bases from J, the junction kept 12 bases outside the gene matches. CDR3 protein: CASSSPADRVGGYTF. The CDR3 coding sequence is TGTGCCAGCAGCTCCCCGGCGGACAGGGTCGGTGGCTACACCTTC.

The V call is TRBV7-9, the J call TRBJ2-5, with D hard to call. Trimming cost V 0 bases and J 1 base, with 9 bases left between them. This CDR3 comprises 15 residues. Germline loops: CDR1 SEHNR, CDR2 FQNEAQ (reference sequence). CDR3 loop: CASSLALTVQETQYF. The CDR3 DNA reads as TGTGCCAGCAGCTTAGCGCTCACTGTCCAAGAGACCCAGTACTTC.

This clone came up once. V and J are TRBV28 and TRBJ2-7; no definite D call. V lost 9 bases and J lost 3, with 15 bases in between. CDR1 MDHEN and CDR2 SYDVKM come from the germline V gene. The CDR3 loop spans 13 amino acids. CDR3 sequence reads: CASTGRNYYEQYF. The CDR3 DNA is TGTGCCAGTACCGGACGGAATTACTACGAGCAGTACTTC.

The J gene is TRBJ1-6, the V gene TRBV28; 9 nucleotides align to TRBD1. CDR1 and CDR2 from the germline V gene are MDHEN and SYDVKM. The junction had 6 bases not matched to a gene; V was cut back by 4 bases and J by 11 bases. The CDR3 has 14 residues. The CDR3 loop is CASSSGTGFPPLHF. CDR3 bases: TGTGCCAGCAGTTCCGGGACAGGGTTTCCACCCCTCCACTTT.

CDR3 sequence (DNA): TGTGCCAGCAGCTTGGAAGGAGTGGGACAGGGAGCCCACAATGAGCAGTTCTTC. Its protein is CASSLEGVGQGAHNEQFF. The chain carries TRBV5-4 and TRBJ2-1; 9 nucleotides line up with TRBD1. The CDR3 has 18 residues. Germline lookup yields CDR1 SGHNT and CDR2 YYREEE (reference sequence). Germline trimming cut 0 bases from V and 5 bases from J; bases unmatched to any gene: 12.

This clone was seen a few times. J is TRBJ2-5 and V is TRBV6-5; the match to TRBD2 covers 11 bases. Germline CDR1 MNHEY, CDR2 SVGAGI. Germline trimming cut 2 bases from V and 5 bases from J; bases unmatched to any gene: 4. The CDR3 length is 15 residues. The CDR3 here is CASSYRLAGKETQYF. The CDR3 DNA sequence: TGTGCCAGCAGTTACCGACTAGCGGGGAAGGAGACCCAGTACTTC.

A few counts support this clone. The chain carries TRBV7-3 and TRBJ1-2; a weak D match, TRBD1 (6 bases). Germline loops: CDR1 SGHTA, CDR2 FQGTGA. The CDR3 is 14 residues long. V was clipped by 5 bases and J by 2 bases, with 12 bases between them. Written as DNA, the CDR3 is TGTGCCAGCAGCCTCTCACAGGGAAACTATGGCTACACCTTC. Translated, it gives CASSLSQGNYGYTF.

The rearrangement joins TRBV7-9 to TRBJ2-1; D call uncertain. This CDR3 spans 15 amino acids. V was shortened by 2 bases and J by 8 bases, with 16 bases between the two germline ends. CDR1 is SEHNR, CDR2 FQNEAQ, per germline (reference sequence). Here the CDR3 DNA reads TGTGCCAGCAGCTTAAGCCTTCAGCGCTCTTATGAGCAGTTCTTC. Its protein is CASSLSLQRSYEQFF.

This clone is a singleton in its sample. CDR3 residues: CASSLVGREYGYTF. The CDR3 DNA follows: TGTGCCAGCAGCTTAGTCGGCAGGGAATATGGCTACACCTTC. The V gene is TRBV7-2, the J gene TRBJ1-2; D might be TRBD1 (5 bases). Looked up from germline, CDR1 is SGHTA and CDR2 is FQGNSA. V lost 1 base and J lost 5, with 11 bases in between. The CDR3 contains 14 residues. Supplemented by reference TRBV7-2 and TRBJ1-2, the full variable domain reads GAGVSQSPSNKVTEKGKDVELRCDPISGHTALYWYRQSLGQGLEFLIYFQGNSAPDKSGLPSDRFSAERTGGSVSTLTIQRTQQEDSAVYLCASSLVGREYGYTFGSGTRLTVV.

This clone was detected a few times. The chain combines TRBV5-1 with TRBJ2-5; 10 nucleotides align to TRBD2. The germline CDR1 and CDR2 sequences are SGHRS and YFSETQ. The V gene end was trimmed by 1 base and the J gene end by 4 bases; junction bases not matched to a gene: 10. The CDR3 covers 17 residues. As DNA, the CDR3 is TGCGCCAGCAGCTTGACCCTGAGCGGGGGGGTCGGAGAGACCCAGTACTTC. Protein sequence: CASSLTLSGGVGETQYF. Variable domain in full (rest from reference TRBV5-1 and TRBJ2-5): KAGVTQTPRYLIKTRGQQVTLSCSPISGHRSVSWYQQTPGQGLQFLFEYFSETQRNKGNFPGRFSGRQFSNSRSEMNVSTLELGDSALYLCASSLTLSGGVGETQYFGPGTRLLVL.

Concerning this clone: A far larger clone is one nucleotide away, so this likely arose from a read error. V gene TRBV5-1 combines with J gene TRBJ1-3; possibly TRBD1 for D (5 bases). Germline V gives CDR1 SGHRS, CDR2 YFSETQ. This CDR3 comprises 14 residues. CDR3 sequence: CASRLGEFGNTIYF. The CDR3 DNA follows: TGCGCCAGCAGATTGGGGGAATTTGGAAACACCATATATTTT.

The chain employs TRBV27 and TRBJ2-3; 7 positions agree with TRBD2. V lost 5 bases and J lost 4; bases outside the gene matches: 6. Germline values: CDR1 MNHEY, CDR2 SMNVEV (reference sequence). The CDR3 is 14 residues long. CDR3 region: CASSALAAADTQYF. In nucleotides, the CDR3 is TGTGCCAGCAGTGCGCTAGCGGCGGCAGATACGCAGTATTTT.

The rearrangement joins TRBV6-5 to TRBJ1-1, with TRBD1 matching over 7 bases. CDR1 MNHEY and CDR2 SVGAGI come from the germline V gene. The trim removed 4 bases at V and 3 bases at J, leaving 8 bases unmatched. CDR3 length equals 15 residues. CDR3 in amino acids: CASSSSTGFDTEAFF. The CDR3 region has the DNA TGTGCCAGCAGTTCGTCGACAGGGTTCGACACTGAAGCTTTCTTT.

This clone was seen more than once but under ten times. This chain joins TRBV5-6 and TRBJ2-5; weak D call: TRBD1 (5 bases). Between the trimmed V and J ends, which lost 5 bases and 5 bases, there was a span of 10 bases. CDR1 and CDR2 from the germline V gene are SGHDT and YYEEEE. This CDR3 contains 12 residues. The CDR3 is CASSFPGETQYF. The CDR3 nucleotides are TGTGCCAGCAGTTTCCCAGGGGAGACCCAGTACTTC.

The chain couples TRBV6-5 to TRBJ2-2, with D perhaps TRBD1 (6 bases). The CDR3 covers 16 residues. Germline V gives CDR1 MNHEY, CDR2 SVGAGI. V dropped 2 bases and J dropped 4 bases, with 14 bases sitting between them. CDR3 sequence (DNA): TGTGCCAGCAGTTACGCCGGTTGGGGGCCCACCGGGGAGCTGTTTTTT. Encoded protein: CASSYAGWGPTGELFF.

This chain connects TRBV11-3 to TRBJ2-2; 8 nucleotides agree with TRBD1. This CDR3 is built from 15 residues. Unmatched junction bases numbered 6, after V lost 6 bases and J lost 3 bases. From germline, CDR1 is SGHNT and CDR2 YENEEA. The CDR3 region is CASSYGQGHTGELFF. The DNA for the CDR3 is TGTGCCAGCAGTTACGGACAGGGTCACACCGGGGAGCTGTTTTTT.

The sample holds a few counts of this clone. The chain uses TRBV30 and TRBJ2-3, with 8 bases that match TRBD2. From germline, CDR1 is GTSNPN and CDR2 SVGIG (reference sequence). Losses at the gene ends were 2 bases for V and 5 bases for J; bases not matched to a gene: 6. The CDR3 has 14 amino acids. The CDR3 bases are TGTGCCTGGAGTATCCGGGGGGGCGGAGATACGCAGTATTTT. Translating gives CAWSIRGGGDTQYF.

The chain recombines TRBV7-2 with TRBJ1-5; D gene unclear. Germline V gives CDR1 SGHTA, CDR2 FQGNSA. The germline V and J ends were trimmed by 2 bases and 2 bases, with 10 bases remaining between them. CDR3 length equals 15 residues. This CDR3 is CASSLWGNGNQPQHF. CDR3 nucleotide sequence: TGTGCCAGCAGCTTATGGGGAAATGGCAATCAGCCCCAGCATTTT. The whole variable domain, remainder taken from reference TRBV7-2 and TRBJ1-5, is GAGVSQSPSNKVTEKGKDVELRCDPISGHTALYWYRQSLGQGLEFLIYFQGNSAPDKSGLPSDRFSAERTGGSVSTLTIQRTQQEDSAVYLCASSLWGNGNQPQHFGDGTRLSIL.

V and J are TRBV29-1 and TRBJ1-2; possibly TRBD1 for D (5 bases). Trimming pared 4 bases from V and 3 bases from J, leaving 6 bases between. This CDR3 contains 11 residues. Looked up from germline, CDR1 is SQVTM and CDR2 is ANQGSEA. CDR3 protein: CSVARDYGYTF. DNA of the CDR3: TGCAGCGTTGCCAGGGACTATGGCTACACCTTC.